This TCR beta chain was retrieved from a study of OX40 agonist ivuxolimab in advanced cancers. Germline V lookup: CDR1 SGHNT, CDR2 YYREEE (reference sequence). CDR3 length equals 16 residues. V dropped 4 bases and J dropped 4 bases, with 20 bases sitting between them. TCRdb's table, derived via immunoSEQ multiplex PCR, lists solely in-frame clones and lacks some. This table has 50,000 to 60,000 clones, 86% appearing once. The chain is built from TRBV5-4 and TRBJ2-5; D possibly uses TRBD1 or TRBD2 (6 bases each). The sample consisted of CD4+ or CD8+ T cells sorted from blood, taken in a trial of the OX40 agonist ivuxolimab. The TCR originated in an adult with an advanced solid tumor such as melanoma, head and neck, liver or kidney cancer. The CDR3 DNA sequence: TGTGCCAGCAGCATGGTGTCGGGGGCGCAGATAGAGACCCAGTACTTC. The encoded protein is CASSMVSGAQIETQYF.